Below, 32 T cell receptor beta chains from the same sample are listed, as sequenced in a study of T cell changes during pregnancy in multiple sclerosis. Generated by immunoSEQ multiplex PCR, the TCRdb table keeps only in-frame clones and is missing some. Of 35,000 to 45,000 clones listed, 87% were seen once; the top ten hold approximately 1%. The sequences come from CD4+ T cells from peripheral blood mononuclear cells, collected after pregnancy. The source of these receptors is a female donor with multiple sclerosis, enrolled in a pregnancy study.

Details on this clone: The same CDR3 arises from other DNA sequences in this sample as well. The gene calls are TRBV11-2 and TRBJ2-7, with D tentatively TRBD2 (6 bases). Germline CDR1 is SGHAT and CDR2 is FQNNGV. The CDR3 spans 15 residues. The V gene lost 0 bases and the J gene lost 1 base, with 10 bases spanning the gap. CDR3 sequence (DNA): TGTGCCAGCAGCTTAGAGGGACGGGGGTCCTACGAGCAGTACTTC. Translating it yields CASSLEGRGSYEQYF.

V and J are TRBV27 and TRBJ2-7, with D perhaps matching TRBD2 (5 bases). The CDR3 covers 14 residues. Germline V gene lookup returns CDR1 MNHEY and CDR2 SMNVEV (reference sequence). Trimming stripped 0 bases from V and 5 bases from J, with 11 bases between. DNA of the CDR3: TGTGCCAGCAGTTTATCGCGGGCAGCCCACGAGCAGTACTTC. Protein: CASSLSRAAHEQYF.

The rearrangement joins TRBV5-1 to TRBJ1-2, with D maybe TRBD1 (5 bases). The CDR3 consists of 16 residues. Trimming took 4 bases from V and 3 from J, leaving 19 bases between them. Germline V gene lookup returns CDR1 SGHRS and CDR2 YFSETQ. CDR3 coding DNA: TGCGCCAGCAGCCCGGAACCCCTTCAGGGTGACTATGGCTACACCTTC. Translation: CASSPEPLQGDYGYTF.

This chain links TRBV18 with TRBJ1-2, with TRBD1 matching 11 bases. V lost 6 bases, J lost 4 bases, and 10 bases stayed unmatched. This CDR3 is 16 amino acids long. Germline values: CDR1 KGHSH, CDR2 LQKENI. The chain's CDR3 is CASSLGQGAWSYGYTF. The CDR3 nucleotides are TGTGCCAGCTCGCTTGGACAGGGGGCGTGGAGCTATGGCTACACCTTC.

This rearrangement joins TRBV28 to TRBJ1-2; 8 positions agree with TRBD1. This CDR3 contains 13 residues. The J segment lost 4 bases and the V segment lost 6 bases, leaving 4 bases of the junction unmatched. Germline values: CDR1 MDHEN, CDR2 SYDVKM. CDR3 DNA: TGTGCCAGCAGGTCCGGGACAGGCTATGGCTACACCTTC. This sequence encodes CASRSGTGYGYTF.

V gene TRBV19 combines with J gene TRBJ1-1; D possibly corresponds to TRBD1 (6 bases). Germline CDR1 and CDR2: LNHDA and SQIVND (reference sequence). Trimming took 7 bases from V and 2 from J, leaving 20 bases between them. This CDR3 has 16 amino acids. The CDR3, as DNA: TGTGCCAGTACCCCGGGGGGCGACAGACCCAACACTGAAGCTTTCTTT. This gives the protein CASTPGGDRPNTEAFF. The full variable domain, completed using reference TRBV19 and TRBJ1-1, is DGGITQSPKYLFRKEGQNVTLSCEQNLNHDAMYWYRQDPGQGLRLIYYSQIVNDFQKGDIAEGYSVSREKKESFPLTVTSAQKNPTAFYLCASTPGGDRPNTEAFFGQGTRLTVV.

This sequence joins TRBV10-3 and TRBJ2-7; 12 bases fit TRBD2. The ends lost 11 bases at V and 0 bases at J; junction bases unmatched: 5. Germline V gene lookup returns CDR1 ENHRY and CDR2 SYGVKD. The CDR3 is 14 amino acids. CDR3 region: CAATSGGHSYEQYF. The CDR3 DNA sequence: TGTGCCGCCACTAGCGGGGGGCACTCCTACGAGCAGTACTTC.

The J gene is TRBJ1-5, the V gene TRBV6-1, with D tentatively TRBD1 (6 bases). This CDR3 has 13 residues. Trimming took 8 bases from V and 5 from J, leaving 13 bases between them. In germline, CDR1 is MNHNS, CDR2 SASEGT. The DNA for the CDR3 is TGTGCCAGCCTGGGGACACCCTATCAGCCCCAGCATTTT. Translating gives CASLGTPYQPQHF.

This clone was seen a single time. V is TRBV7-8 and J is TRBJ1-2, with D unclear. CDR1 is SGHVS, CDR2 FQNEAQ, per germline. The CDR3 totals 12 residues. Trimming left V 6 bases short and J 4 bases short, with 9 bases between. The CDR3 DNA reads TGTGCCAGCAGTGCCGAGGGCTATGGCTACACCTTC. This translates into CASSAEGYGYTF.

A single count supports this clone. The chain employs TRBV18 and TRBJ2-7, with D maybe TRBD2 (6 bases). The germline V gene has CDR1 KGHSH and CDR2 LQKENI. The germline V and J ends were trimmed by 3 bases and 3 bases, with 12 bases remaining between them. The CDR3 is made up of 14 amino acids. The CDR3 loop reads CASSPSGLFYEQYF. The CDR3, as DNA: TGTGCCAGCTCACCCTCGGGACTGTTCTACGAGCAGTACTTC.

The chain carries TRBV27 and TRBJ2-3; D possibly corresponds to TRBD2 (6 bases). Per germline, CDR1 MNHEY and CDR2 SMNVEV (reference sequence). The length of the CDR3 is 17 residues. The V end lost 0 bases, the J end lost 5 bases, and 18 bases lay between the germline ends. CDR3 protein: CASSLSWASVILDTQYF. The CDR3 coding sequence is TGTGCCAGCAGTTTATCTTGGGCTAGCGTTATCTTAGATACGCAGTATTTT.

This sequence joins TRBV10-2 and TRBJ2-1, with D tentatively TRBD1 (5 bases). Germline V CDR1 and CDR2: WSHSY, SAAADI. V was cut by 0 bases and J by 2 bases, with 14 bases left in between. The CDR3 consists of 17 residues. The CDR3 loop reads CASSESVQDTAYNEQFF. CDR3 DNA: TGCGCCAGCAGTGAGTCGGTTCAGGACACTGCCTACAATGAGCAGTTCTTC.

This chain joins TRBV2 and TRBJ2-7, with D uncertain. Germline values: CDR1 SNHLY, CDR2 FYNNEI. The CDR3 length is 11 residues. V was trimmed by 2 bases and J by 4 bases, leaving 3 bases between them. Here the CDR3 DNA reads TGTGCCAGCAGTGAATATTACGAGCAGTACTTC. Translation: CASSEYYEQYF.

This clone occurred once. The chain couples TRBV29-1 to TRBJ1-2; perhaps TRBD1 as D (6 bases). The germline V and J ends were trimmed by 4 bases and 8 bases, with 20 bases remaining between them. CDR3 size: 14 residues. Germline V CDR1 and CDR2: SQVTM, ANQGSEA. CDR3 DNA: TGCAGCGTTGGGGGGCCTGGGCCAAGTACGGGCTACACCTTC. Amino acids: CSVGGPGPSTGYTF. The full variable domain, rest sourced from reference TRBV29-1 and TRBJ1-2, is SAVISQKPSRDICQRGTSLTIQCQVDSQVTMMFWYRQQPGQSLTLIATANQGSEATYESGFVIDKFPISRPNLTFSTLTVSNMSPEDSSIYLCSVGGPGPSTGYTFGSGTRLTVV.

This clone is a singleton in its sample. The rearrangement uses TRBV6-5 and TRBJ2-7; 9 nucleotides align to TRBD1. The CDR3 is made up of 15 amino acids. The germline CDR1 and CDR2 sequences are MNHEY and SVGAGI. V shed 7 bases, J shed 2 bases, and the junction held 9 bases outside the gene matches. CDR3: CASTTAGQGAYEQYF. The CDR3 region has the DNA TGTGCCAGCACCACCGCGGGACAGGGAGCCTACGAGCAGTACTTC.

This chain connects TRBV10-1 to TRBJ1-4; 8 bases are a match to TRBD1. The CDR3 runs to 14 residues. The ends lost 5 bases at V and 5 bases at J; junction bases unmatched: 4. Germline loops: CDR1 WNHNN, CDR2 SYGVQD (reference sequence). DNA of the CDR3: TGCGCCAGCAGTACGGGACAGGAGAATGAAAAACTGTTTTTT. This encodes CASSTGQENEKLFF.

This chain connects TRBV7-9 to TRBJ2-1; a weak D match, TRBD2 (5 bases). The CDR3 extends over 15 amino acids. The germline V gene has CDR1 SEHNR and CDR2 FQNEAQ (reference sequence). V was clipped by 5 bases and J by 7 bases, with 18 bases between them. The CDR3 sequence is CASSPGRVRWNEQFF. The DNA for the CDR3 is TGTGCCAGCAGCCCGGGGAGAGTAAGGTGGAATGAGCAGTTCTTC.

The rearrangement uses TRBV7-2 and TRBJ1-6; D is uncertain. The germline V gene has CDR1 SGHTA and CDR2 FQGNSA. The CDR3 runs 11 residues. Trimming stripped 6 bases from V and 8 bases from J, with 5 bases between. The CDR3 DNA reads TGTGCCAGCAGGAGGGATTCACCCCTCCACTTT. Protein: CASRRDSPLHF. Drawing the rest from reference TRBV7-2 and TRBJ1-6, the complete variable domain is GAGVSQSPSNKVTEKGKDVELRCDPISGHTALYWYRQSLGQGLEFLIYFQGNSAPDKSGLPSDRFSAERTGGSVSTLTIQRTQQEDSAVYLCASRRDSPLHFGNGTRLTVT.

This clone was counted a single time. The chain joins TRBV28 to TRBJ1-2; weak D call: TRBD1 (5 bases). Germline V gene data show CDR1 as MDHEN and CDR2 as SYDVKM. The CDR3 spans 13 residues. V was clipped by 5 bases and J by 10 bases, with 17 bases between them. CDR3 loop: CASSIRYRFDYTF. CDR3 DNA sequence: TGTGCCAGCAGTATACGTTACAGGTTTGACTACACCTTC.

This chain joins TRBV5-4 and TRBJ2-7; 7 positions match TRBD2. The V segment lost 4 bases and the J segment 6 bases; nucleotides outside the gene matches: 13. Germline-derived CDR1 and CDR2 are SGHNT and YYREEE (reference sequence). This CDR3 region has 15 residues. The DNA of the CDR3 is TGTGCCAGCAGCCTAACCTGGGGGGGAAAAGCCGAGCAGTACTTC. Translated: CASSLTWGGKAEQYF.

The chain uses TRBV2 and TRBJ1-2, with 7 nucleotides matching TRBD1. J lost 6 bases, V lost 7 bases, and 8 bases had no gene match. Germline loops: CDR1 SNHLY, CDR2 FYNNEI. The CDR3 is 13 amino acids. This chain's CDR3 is CASKIQGLNGYTF. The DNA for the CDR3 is TGTGCCAGCAAGATACAGGGGCTGAATGGCTACACCTTC.

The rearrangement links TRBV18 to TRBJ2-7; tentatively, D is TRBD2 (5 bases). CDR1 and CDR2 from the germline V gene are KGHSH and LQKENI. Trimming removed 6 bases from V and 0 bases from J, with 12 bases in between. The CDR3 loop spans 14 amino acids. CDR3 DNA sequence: TGTGCCAGCTCCCCCGGAGGCGGCTCCTACGAGCAGTACTTC. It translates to CASSPGGGSYEQYF.

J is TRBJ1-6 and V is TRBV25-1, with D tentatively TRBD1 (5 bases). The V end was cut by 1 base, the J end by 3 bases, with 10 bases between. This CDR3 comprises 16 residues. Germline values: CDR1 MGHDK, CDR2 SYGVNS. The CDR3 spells CASSESGTIYNSPLHF. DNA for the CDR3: TGTGCCAGCAGTGAATCGGGGACTATCTATAATTCACCCCTCCACTTT.

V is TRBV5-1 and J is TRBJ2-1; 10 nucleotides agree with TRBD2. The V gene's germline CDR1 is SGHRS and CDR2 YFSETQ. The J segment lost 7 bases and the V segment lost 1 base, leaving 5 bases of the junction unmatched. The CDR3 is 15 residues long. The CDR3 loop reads CASSLPSGGGNEQFF. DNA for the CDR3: TGCGCCAGCAGCTTGCCCAGCGGGGGGGGTAATGAGCAGTTCTTC.

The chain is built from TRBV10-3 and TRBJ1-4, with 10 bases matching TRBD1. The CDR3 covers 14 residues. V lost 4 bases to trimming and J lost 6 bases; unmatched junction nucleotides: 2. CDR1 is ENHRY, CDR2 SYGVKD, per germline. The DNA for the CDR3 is TGTGCCATCAGTGCGGGACAGGGGTATGAAAAACTGTTTTTT. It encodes CAISAGQGYEKLFF.

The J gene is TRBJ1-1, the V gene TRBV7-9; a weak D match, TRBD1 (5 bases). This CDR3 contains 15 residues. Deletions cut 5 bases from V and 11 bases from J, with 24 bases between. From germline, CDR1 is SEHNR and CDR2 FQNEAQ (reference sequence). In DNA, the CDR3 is TGTGCCAGCAGCCCCGGGCCGGGGACTTTATCCAGGGCTTTCTTT. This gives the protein CASSPGPGTLSRAFF.

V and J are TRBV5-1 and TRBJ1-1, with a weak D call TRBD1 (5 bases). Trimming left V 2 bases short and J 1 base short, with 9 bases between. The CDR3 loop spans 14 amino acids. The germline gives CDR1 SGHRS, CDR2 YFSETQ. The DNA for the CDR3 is TGCGCCAGCAGCTTTGACAGCGCGAACACTGAAGCTTTCTTT. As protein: CASSFDSANTEAFF.

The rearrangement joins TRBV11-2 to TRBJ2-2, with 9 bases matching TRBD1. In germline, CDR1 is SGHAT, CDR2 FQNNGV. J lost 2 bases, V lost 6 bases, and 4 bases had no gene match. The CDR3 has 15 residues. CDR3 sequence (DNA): TGTGCCAGCAGGGAGACAGGGGGTAACACCGGGGAGCTGTTTTTT. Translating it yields CASRETGGNTGELFF.

The CDR3 loop reads CASSWTVNTEAFF. CDR3 nucleotide sequence: TGTGCCAGCAGCTGGACAGTGAACACTGAAGCTTTCTTT. The chain couples TRBV7-3 to TRBJ1-1, with a weak D call TRBD1 (6 bases). V lost 4 bases, J lost 0 bases, and 6 bases lay in between. This CDR3 is 13 amino acids long. Germline CDR1 reads SGHTA; CDR2 reads FQGTGA.

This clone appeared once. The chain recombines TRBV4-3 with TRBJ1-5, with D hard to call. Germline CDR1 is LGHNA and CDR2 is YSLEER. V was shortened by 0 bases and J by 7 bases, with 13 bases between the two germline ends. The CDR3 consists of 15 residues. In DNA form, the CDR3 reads TGCGCCAGCAGCCAAGATCTATGGGGAGGCCAGCCCCAGCATTTT. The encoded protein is CASSQDLWGGQPQHF.

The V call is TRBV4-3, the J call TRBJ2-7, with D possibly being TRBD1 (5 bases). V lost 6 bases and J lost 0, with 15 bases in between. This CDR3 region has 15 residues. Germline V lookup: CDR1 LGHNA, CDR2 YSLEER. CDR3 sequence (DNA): TGCGCCAGCAGTTACAACAGGAGAAGCTCCTACGAGCAGTACTTC. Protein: CASSYNRRSSYEQYF.

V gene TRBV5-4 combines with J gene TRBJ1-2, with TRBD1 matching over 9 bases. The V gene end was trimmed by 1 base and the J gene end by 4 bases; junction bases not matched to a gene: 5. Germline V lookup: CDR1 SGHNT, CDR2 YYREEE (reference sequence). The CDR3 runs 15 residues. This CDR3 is CASSLTGGLSYGYTF. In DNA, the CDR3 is TGTGCCAGCAGCTTGACAGGGGGCTTGTCCTATGGCTACACCTTC. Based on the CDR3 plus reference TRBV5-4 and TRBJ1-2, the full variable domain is ETGVTQSPTHLIKTRGQQVTLRCSSQSGHNTVSWYQQALGQGPQFIFQYYREEENGRGNFPPRFSGLQFPNYSSELNVNALELDDSALYLCASSLTGGLSYGYTFGSGTRLTVV.